This T cell receptor beta chain came from a study of T-cell reconstitution after alpha-beta-depleted transplantation in children. Worth noting for this clonotype: The antigen remains undetermined.

Findings and caveats of the study: Some patients showed high day-60 TCRbeta diversity, which derived from surviving recipient T cells and thymic progenitors. At one year after transplant, newly produced T cells mostly accounted for T-cell counts and diversity.

Germline V CDR1 and CDR2: DFQATT, SNEGSKA (reference sequence). The junction had 8 bases not matched to a gene; V was cut back by 0 bases and J by 4 bases. The CDR3 covers 15 residues. Preparation of the TCRbeta library involved a method that used unique molecular identifiers. MiXCR, applied by TCRdb to the PCR reads, yields one record per CDR3 protein. The data contain roughly 420,000 distinct CDR3 sequences, around 15% of them singletons. The V gene is TRBV20-1, the J gene TRBJ2-5; 7 bases line up with TRBD1. The sequencing here drew on PBMCs, mostly from graft donor cells, taken 360 days after TCRalphabeta/CD19-depleted stem cell transplant. This TCR was sampled from a boy in the first two years of life who had a stem cell transplant for Wiskott-Aldrich syndrome, so the T cells may come from the graft donor. The CDR3 is CSARDDQTGRETQYF. DNA of the CDR3: TGCAGTGCTAGAGATGATCAGACAGGGAGAGAGACCCAGTACTTC.